This T cell receptor (beta chain) was retrieved from a study of T cell responses to AZD1222 COVID-19 vaccine (dated by TCRdb to 2020 to 2022). For the study in its entirety: AZD1222 recipients with second doses at about 4 weeks or about 12 weeks were pooled, because spike-specific TCR depth and breadth did not differ between schedules. TCR sequencing covered some 250 trial participants: 207 given two doses of AZD1222 and 26 given two doses of MenACWY control vaccine. Trial participants were enrolled into age subgroups of 18-55, 56-69 and 70-plus years, which contained 148, 28 and 57 TCR-sequenced participants, respectively.

The investigation overall reported the following: CD4 TCRs associated with the vaccine covered the entire spike protein, and the dominant responses were in regions 160-218 and 743-854. Reportedly, close to half of the unique spike-specific TCRs recognized epitopes lying outside the regions that are mutated in the B.1.351 and B.1.1.7 variants. Because no samples from the day 14 peak response were available, repertoires could be characterized only after the peak T cell response. Conclusions about previously exposed vaccinees are limited because only a handful of AZD1222 recipients were SARS-CoV-2 seropositive at baseline. A significant rise in spike-specific TCR breadth and depth was observed after two AZD1222 doses relative to day 0 and relative to MenACWY recipients. Participants were mostly white British and included more females than males, and it was suggested by the authors that clonal diversity may have been underestimated. In the small 56-69-year group, the increase in depth fell short of significance, most likely because of low power.

V is pared back by 3 bases and J by 5 bases, with 13 bases lying between the germline termini. Inclusive of the bounding cysteine and phenylalanine, the CDR3 is 14 residues long. Solely the CDR3 DNA is kept, with 42 bases framed from the first base. The germline V gene yields MDHEN for CDR1 and SYDVKM for CDR2. What the time point label conveys for this sample: baseline before first vaccination. Samples from vaccinated people were obtained from the UK trials COV001 and COV002, which included a single-blind randomized controlled phase 2/3 trial of AZD1222 (ChAdOx1 nCoV-19) in healthy adults. For TCRbeta chain sequencing, PBMC samples from trial participants were taken at day 0 and at day 28 after the second dose. The CDR3 regions of human TCRbeta chains were analyzed by immunosequencing. Under the source paper's analysis protocol: TCRs in the repertoires were matched against a reference library of SARS-CoV-2-specific TCRs that had been generated with the MIRA antigen-specificity platform. Breadth was defined as the fraction of unique TCRs that were SARS-CoV-2-associated. Depth was defined as the fraction of total T cells that were SARS-CoV-2-associated. Using the MIRA data, each spike-specific TCR was mapped to the spike region that the TCR reacts to and placed in a CD4 or CD8 class. Log10-transformed breadth and depth values were compared by one-way ANOVA with Sidak's multiple comparisons tests. TCRdb provides this immuneACCESS table in a form limited to in-frame rearrangements. Some clones are lacking; in checked studies, under half of them reflect an unresolved V gene, and why the rest are absent is not known. V and J calls and clone size are given by that table; D and trimming were obtained from the DNA. A total of 84,000 or so clones appear in this sample, approximately 90% of them only once. The top ten clonotypes cover more than 1.3% of the sample.

Remarks on this clone: The antigen it recognizes is unknown. No base-level quality is on record; no much larger clone is a single base apart.

This TCR was sampled from an adult in good health. The chain is assembled from TRBV28 and TRBJ1-2, with a weak D call of TRBD1 (5 bases match). Material: peripheral blood, obtained on day 0 of AZD1222 vaccination. At the DNA level, the sequence is TGTGCCAGCAGTTTCGGTGGCAGGGAATATGGCTACACCTTC. It translates as CASSFGGREYGYTF.